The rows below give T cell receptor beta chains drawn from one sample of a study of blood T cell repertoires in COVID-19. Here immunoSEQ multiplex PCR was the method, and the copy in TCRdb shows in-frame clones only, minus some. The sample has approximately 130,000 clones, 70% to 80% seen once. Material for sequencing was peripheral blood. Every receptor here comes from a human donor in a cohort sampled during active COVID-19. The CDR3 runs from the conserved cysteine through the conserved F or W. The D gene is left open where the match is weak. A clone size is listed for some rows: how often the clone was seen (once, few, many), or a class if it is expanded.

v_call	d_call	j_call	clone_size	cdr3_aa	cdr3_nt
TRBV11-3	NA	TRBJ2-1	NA	CASSLGLGRGDNEQFF	TGTGCCAGCAGCTTAGGATTGGGCAGGGGGGACAATGAGCAGTTCTTC
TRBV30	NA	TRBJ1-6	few	CAWSVSDFEGVSPLHF	TGTGCCTGGAGTGTTTCCGATTTTGAGGGGGTTTCACCCCTCCACTTT
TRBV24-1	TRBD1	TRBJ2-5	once	CATSDHGTGQETQYF	TGTGCCACCAGTGACCATGGGACAGGTCAAGAGACCCAGTACTTC
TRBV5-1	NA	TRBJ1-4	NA	CASSLLPQGSTNEKLFF	TGCGCCAGCAGCTTGCTCCCCCAGGGGTCAACTAATGAAAAACTGTTTTTT
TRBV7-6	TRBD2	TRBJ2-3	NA	CASSLGGGQGDTQYF	TGTGCCAGCAGCTTAGGCGGGGGGCAGGGAGATACGCAGTATTTT
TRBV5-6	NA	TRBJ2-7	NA	CASSSWTATYEQYF	TGTGCCAGCAGCTCCTGGACTGCGACCTACGAGCAGTACTTC
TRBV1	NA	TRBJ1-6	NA	CTSSQTSSYNSPLHF	TGCACCAGCAGCCAAACGAGCTCCTATAATTCACCCCTCCACTTT
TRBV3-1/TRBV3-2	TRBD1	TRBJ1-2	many	CASSLDRMYGYTF	TGTGCCAGCAGCTTGGACAGGATGTACGGCTACACCTTC
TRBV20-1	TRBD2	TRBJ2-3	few	CSASSAGGTDTQYF	TGCAGTGCTAGTTCAGCGGGGGGGACAGATACGCAGTATTTT
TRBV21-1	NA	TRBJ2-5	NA	CASSKARPGRGPQETQYF	TGTGCCAGCAGCAAAGCGCGTCCCGGCAGGGGCCCCCAAGAGACCCAGTACTTC
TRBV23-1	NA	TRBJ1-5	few	CASSQNPRDQPQHF	TGCGCCAGCAGTCAAAATCCCCGGGATCAGCCCCAGCATTTT
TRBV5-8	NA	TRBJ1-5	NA	CASRPYQGNQPQHF	TGTGCCAGCAGGCCCTACCAAGGCAATCAGCCCCAGCATTTT
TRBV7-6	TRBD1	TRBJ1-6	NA	CASSAGQGGSPLHF	TGTGCCAGCAGCGCGGGACAGGGAGGGTCACCCCTCCACTTT
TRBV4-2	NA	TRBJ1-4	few	CASSLAAGQTNEKLFF	TGTGCCAGCAGCCTCGCTGCCGGACAGACTAATGAAAAACTGTTTTTT
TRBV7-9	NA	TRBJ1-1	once	CASSPQVNTEAFF	TGTGCCAGCAGCCCCCAGGTGAACACTGAAGCTTTCTTT
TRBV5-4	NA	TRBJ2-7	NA	CASSLAQGNDEQYF	TGTGCCAGCAGCTTGGCCCAGGGGAACGACGAGCAGTACTTC
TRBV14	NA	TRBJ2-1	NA	CASSHAETVTYNEQFF	TGTGCCAGCAGCCATGCGGAGACAGTGACCTACAATGAGCAGTTCTTC
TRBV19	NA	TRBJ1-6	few	CASSILGSPLHF	TGTGCCAGTAGTATCCTAGGTTCACCCCTCCACTTT
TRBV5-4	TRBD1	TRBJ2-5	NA	CASSVPTGEEETQYF	TGTGCCAGCAGCGTACCGACAGGGGAGGAGGAGACCCAGTACTTC
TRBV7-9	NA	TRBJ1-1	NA	CASSLREGGTEAFF	TGTGCCAGCAGCCTACGGGAGGGGGGGACTGAAGCTTTCTTT
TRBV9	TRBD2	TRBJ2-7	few	CASSVQIAGEQYF	TGTGCCAGCAGCGTGCAAATAGCGGGCGAGCAGTACTTC
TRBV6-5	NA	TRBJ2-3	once	CASTGSVGGTDTQYF	TGTGCCAGTACAGGGTCGGTCGGGGGCACAGATACGCAGTATTTT
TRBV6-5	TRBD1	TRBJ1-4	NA	CASSGQGASNEKLFF	TGTGCCAGCAGCGGACAGGGGGCTAGTAATGAAAAACTGTTTTTT
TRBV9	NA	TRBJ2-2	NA	CASSVDWTANTGELFF	TGTGCCAGCAGCGTAGACTGGACAGCGAACACCGGGGAGCTGTTTTTT
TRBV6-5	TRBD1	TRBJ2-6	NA	CASSRQGTGANVLTF	TGTGCCAGCAGTCGACAGGGGACTGGGGCCAACGTCCTGACTTTC
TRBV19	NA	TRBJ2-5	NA	CASSIYGGVPQETQYF	TGTGCCAGTAGTATATACGGGGGAGTTCCGCAAGAGACCCAGTACTTC
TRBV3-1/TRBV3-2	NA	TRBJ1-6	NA	CASSQLHGKHSPLHF	TGTGCCAGCAGCCAACTGCACGGGAAACATTCACCCCTCCACTTT
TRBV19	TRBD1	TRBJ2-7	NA	CASRTGTGVGEQYF	TGTGCCAGTCGCACCGGGACAGGGGTAGGCGAGCAGTACTTC
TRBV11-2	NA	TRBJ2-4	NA	CASSLDRGMGIQYF	TGTGCCAGCAGCTTAGACAGGGGAATGGGCATTCAGTACTTC
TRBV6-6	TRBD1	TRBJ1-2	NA	CASSYSDRVSGYTF	TGTGCCAGCAGTTACTCGGACAGGGTTAGCGGCTACACCTTC
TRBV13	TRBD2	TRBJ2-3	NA	CASSRTSGGPSTDTQYF	TGTGCCAGCAGCAGGACTAGCGGGGGGCCCAGCACAGATACGCAGTATTTT
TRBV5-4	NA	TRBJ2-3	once	CASSHEGGTSTDTQYF	TGTGCCAGCAGCCACGAGGGTGGGACTAGCACAGATACGCAGTATTTT
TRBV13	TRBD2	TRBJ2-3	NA	CASSSPGAGSTDTQYF	TGTGCCAGCAGCTCCCCCGGAGCGGGGAGCACAGATACGCAGTATTTT